Presented here are 2 T cell receptor beta chains from one specimen sequenced in a study of shared clonotypes between healthy human individuals. TCRdb keeps only in-frame clones here, not all; method: immunoSEQ multiplex PCR. This table holds about half a million clones, approximately 84% found once. The source material was PBMCs. The source is a woman in her thirties or forties in good health. Some clones in this sample may be carry-over from other donors' samples.

The chain uses TRBV10-3 and TRBJ2-7; D is tentatively TRBD1 or TRBD2 (6 bases each). CDR3 length equals 16 residues. Germline V gives CDR1 ENHRY, CDR2 SYGVKD. Trimming pared 3 bases from V and 2 bases from J, leaving 17 bases between. The CDR3 sequence is CAISDPGAGDAYEQYF. The CDR3 DNA is TGTGCCATCAGTGACCCGGGGGCAGGGGACGCCTACGAGCAGTACTTC.

The rearrangement links TRBV6-5 to TRBJ1-1; maybe TRBD1 (6 bases). CDR3 length: 14 residues. The V gene lost 5 bases and the J gene lost 11 bases, with 21 bases spanning the gap. Germline V CDR1 and CDR2: MNHEY, SVGAGI. CDR3 residues: CASSEDRRRESAFF. DNA of the CDR3: TGTGCCAGCAGTGAAGACAGGCGACGTGAGTCCGCTTTCTTT.